These T cell receptor beta chains were read from a single sample in a study of blood T cell repertoires in COVID-19. Sequencing was performed with immunoSEQ multiplex PCR; in TCRdb, only in-frame clones are kept and a portion is missing. The data contain 400,000 to 450,000 clones, around 87% of them singletons. The sequenced sample was PBMCs or T cells enriched from blood (not recorded which). These receptors were collected from a young man who had recovered from COVID-19. Both conserved end residues are part of each CDR3. D genes are given only for firm matches. Size values are once, few and many counts, or a class for expanded clones, and some rows have none.

V gene: TRBV27
J gene: TRBJ1-1
clone size: -
D gene: -
CDR3 DNA: TGTGCCAGCGGACTCATGAACACTGAAGCTTTCTTT
CDR3 protein: CASGLMNTEAFF

V gene: TRBV23-1
J gene: TRBJ2-2
clone size: -
D gene: -
CDR3 DNA: TGCGCCAGCAGTCGGAGGCGGGCGAACACCGGGGAGCTGTTTTTT
CDR3 protein: CASSRRRANTGELFF

V gene: TRBV28
J gene: TRBJ1-2
clone size: -
D gene: -
CDR3 DNA: TGTGCCAGCAGTCTACTGGAAGGGGCTTATGGCTACACCTTC
CDR3 protein: CASSLLEGAYGYTF

V gene: TRBV7-7
J gene: TRBJ2-1
clone size: -
D gene: -
CDR3 DNA: TGTGCCAGCAGCTTATCTGTGGGAGCCGCACCCTACAATGAGCAGTTCTTC
CDR3 protein: CASSLSVGAAPYNEQFF

V gene: TRBV12-5
J gene: TRBJ2-7
clone size: -
D gene: TRBD1
CDR3 DNA: TGTGCTAGTCGACTCACAGGGGCGGGCTACGAGCAGTACTTC
CDR3 protein: CASRLTGAGYEQYF

V gene: TRBV28
J gene: TRBJ2-2
clone size: -
D gene: -
CDR3 DNA: TGTGCCAGCAGTTTTAGTACCGGGGAGCTGTTTTTT
CDR3 protein: CASSFSTGELFF

V gene: TRBV7-9
J gene: TRBJ1-2
clone size: -
D gene: -
CDR3 DNA: TGTGCCGGCGGACGACAGGAAAGCAGCTACACCTTC
CDR3 protein: CAGGRQESSYTF

V gene: TRBV7-3
J gene: TRBJ2-1
clone size: -
D gene: TRBD2
CDR3 DNA: TGTGCCAGCAGCTTCGAATCTAGCGGGAGGGCGGTTGAGCAGTTCTTC
CDR3 protein: CASSFESSGRAVEQFF

V gene: TRBV28
J gene: TRBJ1-3
clone size: -
D gene: TRBD1
CDR3 DNA: TGTGCCAGCAGTTCGACCGGGACAGGGTGGAACACCATATATTTT
CDR3 protein: CASSSTGTGWNTIYF

V gene: TRBV7-6
J gene: TRBJ2-2
clone size: -
D gene: -
CDR3 DNA: TGTGCCAGCAGCTTAGCGCCGAGCACCGGGGAGCTGTTTTTT
CDR3 protein: CASSLAPSTGELFF

V gene: TRBV15
J gene: TRBJ2-7
clone size: -
D gene: -
CDR3 DNA: TGTGCCACCAGCCGCGCGGGAATCGTGTACGAGCAGTACTTC
CDR3 protein: CATSRAGIVYEQYF

V gene: TRBV11-2
J gene: TRBJ2-1
clone size: -
D gene: -
CDR3 DNA: TGTGCCAGCAGCTTAGTACTGTCTTCCGGGAATTACAATGAGCAGTTCTTC
CDR3 protein: CASSLVLSSGNYNEQFF

V gene: TRBV27
J gene: TRBJ2-4
clone size: -
D gene: TRBD2
CDR3 DNA: TGTGCCAGCAGTAACCCCGGACTAGCGGGATTGGGTCTAGCCAAAAACATTCAGTACTTC
CDR3 protein: CASSNPGLAGLGLAKNIQYF

V gene: TRBV4-2
J gene: TRBJ1-2
clone size: -
D gene: -
CDR3 DNA: TGTGCCAGCAGCCAGAACCTCCAATCCCGGGTCGTCCTCTTC
CDR3 protein: CASSQNLQSRVVLF

V gene: TRBV27
J gene: TRBJ1-1
clone size: -
D gene: TRBD1
CDR3 DNA: TGTGCCAGCAGTACCTATGGACAGGGGGCGTACACTGAAGCTTTCTTT
CDR3 protein: CASSTYGQGAYTEAFF

V gene: TRBV27
J gene: TRBJ2-1
clone size: -
D gene: -
CDR3 DNA: TGTGCCAGCAGGGGGAAACAGGGCTCCTACAATGAGCAGTTCTTC
CDR3 protein: CASRGKQGSYNEQFF

V gene: TRBV5-6
J gene: TRBJ2-1
clone size: -
D gene: TRBD2
CDR3 DNA: TGTGCCAGCAGCTTATTGGTTAGCGGGGGGGATGGCTACAATGAGCAGTTCTTC
CDR3 protein: CASSLLVSGGDGYNEQFF

V gene: TRBV7-2
J gene: TRBJ2-1
clone size: -
D gene: TRBD1
CDR3 DNA: TGTGCCAGCAGTTCCGGGACAGGGGACCGTGAGCAGTTCTTC
CDR3 protein: CASSSGTGDREQFF

V gene: TRBV28
J gene: TRBJ2-1
clone size: -
D gene: -
CDR3 DNA: TGTGCCAGCAGCACAGACAGGAACTCCTACAATGAGCAGTTCTTC
CDR3 protein: CASSTDRNSYNEQFF

V gene: TRBV7-8
J gene: TRBJ2-1
clone size: -
D gene: TRBD2
CDR3 DNA: TGTGCCAGCAGCTTAGGCCAACCTAGCGGTGAGCAGTTCTTC
CDR3 protein: CASSLGQPSGEQFF

V gene: TRBV5-1
J gene: TRBJ1-5
clone size: -
D gene: -
CDR3 DNA: TGCGCCAGCAGCTTGGTGGGGGGGCAGCCCCAGCATTTT
CDR3 protein: CASSLVGGQPQHF

V gene: TRBV20-1
J gene: TRBJ2-3
clone size: few
D gene: -
CDR3 DNA: TGCAGTGCTAGTGGAACAGAAGGCACAGATACGCAGTATTTT
CDR3 protein: CSASGTEGTDTQYF

V gene: TRBV30
J gene: TRBJ2-7
clone size: -
D gene: -
CDR3 DNA: TGTGCCTGGAGTGTAACCCCCGGGCCGAGGGTCCACGAGCAGTACTTC
CDR3 protein: CAWSVTPGPRVHEQYF

V gene: TRBV30
J gene: TRBJ1-2
clone size: -
D gene: -
CDR3 DNA: TGTGCCTGGAGTGGAACTTCCTATGGCTACACCTTC
CDR3 protein: CAWSGTSYGYTF

V gene: TRBV12-3/TRBV12-4
J gene: TRBJ2-1
clone size: -
D gene: TRBD2
CDR3 DNA: TGTGCCAGCTCCCTAGCGGGGCTTACTGAGCAGTTCTTC
CDR3 protein: CASSLAGLTEQFF

V gene: TRBV28
J gene: TRBJ1-1
clone size: -
D gene: -
CDR3 DNA: TGTGCCAGCAGTTCACCCACTCAAGTGAATGAAGCTTTCTTT
CDR3 protein: CASSSPTQVNEAFF

V gene: TRBV2
J gene: TRBJ2-1
clone size: few
D gene: -
CDR3 DNA: TGTGCCAGCAGTGCCGCGTATGAGCAGTTCTTC
CDR3 protein: CASSAAYEQFF

V gene: TRBV20-1
J gene: TRBJ2-1
clone size: -
D gene: -
CDR3 DNA: TGCAGTGCTAGTTCGGGGAGTGAGCAGTTCTTC
CDR3 protein: CSASSGSEQFF

V gene: TRBV10-3
J gene: TRBJ2-2
clone size: -
D gene: -
CDR3 DNA: TGTGCCATCAGTGAGACATCCACCGGGGAGCTGTTTTTT
CDR3 protein: CAISETSTGELFF

V gene: TRBV18
J gene: TRBJ1-1
clone size: few
D gene: TRBD1
CDR3 DNA: TGTGCCAGCTCACCCCAGGGGGCGGGTACTGAAGCTTTCTTT
CDR3 protein: CASSPQGAGTEAFF

V gene: TRBV19
J gene: TRBJ1-6
clone size: -
D gene: -
CDR3 DNA: TGTGCCAGTAGTATAGTTTGGCGACAACTTAATTCACCCCTCCACTTT
CDR3 protein: CASSIVWRQLNSPLHF

V gene: TRBV24-1
J gene: TRBJ2-7
clone size: -
D gene: TRBD1
CDR3 DNA: TGTGCCACCAGTGATTCTATGACAGGGTTCGCCGAGCAGTACTTC
CDR3 protein: CATSDSMTGFAEQYF

V gene: TRBV27
J gene: TRBJ2-1
clone size: -
D gene: -
CDR3 DNA: TGTGCCAGCAGTTTACCCCCTTTCCCCTCCCGGTGGGGGGGCCTAACCTACAATGAGCAGTTCTTC
CDR3 protein: CASSLPPFPSRWGGLTYNEQFF

V gene: TRBV5-1
J gene: TRBJ2-1
clone size: once
D gene: TRBD2
CDR3 DNA: TGCGCCAGCAGCCGCCTTAGCGGGAGCTCCTACAATGAGCAGTTCTTC
CDR3 protein: CASSRLSGSSYNEQFF

V gene: TRBV28
J gene: TRBJ1-1
clone size: -
D gene: TRBD1
CDR3 DNA: TGTGCCAGCAGTTCTCCAGGGGGGCAGAACACTGAAGCTTTCTTT
CDR3 protein: CASSSPGGQNTEAFF

V gene: TRBV27
J gene: TRBJ1-5
clone size: -
D gene: TRBD1
CDR3 DNA: TGTGCCAGCAGTTTAGGTTCAGGGGGCGGTCAGCCCCAGCATTTT
CDR3 protein: CASSLGSGGGQPQHF

V gene: TRBV10-3
J gene: TRBJ1-1
clone size: -
D gene: TRBD1
CDR3 DNA: TGTGCCATCAAGGAGGGGGCCACTGAAGCTTTCTTT
CDR3 protein: CAIKEGATEAFF

V gene: TRBV2
J gene: TRBJ2-1
clone size: -
D gene: TRBD2
CDR3 DNA: TGTGCCAGCAGCCTTAGCGGGCGCTCCTACAATGAGCAGTTCTTC
CDR3 protein: CASSLSGRSYNEQFF

V gene: TRBV20-1
J gene: TRBJ1-2
clone size: -
D gene: -
CDR3 DNA: TGCAGTGCTAGACAGAACTATGGCTACACCTTC
CDR3 protein: CSARQNYGYTF

V gene: TRBV18
J gene: TRBJ1-2
clone size: -
D gene: -
CDR3 DNA: TGTGCCAGCTCAGAGGGGGACTATGGCTACACCTTC
CDR3 protein: CASSEGDYGYTF

V gene: TRBV2
J gene: TRBJ2-7
clone size: -
D gene: TRBD2
CDR3 DNA: TGTGCCAGCAGACCCCGGGGGGGCTCGTCCTACGAGCAGTACTTC
CDR3 protein: CASRPRGGSSYEQYF

V gene: TRBV2
J gene: TRBJ1-1
clone size: -
D gene: TRBD1
CDR3 DNA: TGTGCCAGCACGAGGGACAGCAAGGAAGCTTTCTTT
CDR3 protein: CASTRDSKEAFF

V gene: TRBV6-1
J gene: TRBJ1-5
clone size: -
D gene: -
CDR3 DNA: TGTGCCAGCAGTGAGGGTATACGGAGGCAGCCCCAGCATTTT
CDR3 protein: CASSEGIRRQPQHF

V gene: TRBV28
J gene: TRBJ1-1
clone size: -
D gene: TRBD1
CDR3 DNA: TGTGCCACCCGAGGACAGGGCGATACTGAAGCTTTCTTT
CDR3 protein: CATRGQGDTEAFF

V gene: TRBV18
J gene: TRBJ2-7
clone size: -
D gene: -
CDR3 DNA: TGTGCCAGCTCACAATTGGCACAGGGTTACGAGCAGTACTTC
CDR3 protein: CASSQLAQGYEQYF

V gene: TRBV6-1
J gene: TRBJ2-7
clone size: few
D gene: TRBD1
CDR3 DNA: TGTGCCAGCAGTGACCCGGGACAGGGTAACGAGCAGTACTTC
CDR3 protein: CASSDPGQGNEQYF

V gene: TRBV28
J gene: TRBJ1-5
clone size: -
D gene: -
CDR3 DNA: TGTGCCAGCAGTTTGGGCGGGGTAGGCAATCAGCCCCAGCATTTT
CDR3 protein: CASSLGGVGNQPQHF

V gene: TRBV12-5
J gene: TRBJ2-7
clone size: -
D gene: -
CDR3 DNA: TGTGCTAGTGGGAGGGACTCCTACGAGCAGTACTTC
CDR3 protein: CASGRDSYEQYF

V gene: TRBV9
J gene: TRBJ2-1
clone size: -
D gene: TRBD1
CDR3 DNA: TGTGCCAGCGGACAGGGTGATGATGAGCAGTTCTTC
CDR3 protein: CASGQGDDEQFF

V gene: TRBV27
J gene: TRBJ1-1
clone size: -
D gene: TRBD1
CDR3 DNA: TGTGCCAGCAGCAGAGACAGGGCCAGGGGGACTGAAGCTTTCTTT
CDR3 protein: CASSRDRARGTEAFF

V gene: TRBV7-9
J gene: TRBJ2-1
clone size: -
D gene: TRBD2
CDR3 DNA: TGTGCCAGCAGCTCCGGGGCTAGCGGGGGGTACAATGAGCAGTTCTTC
CDR3 protein: CASSSGASGGYNEQFF

V gene: TRBV7-3
J gene: TRBJ2-1
clone size: -
D gene: -
CDR3 DNA: TGTGCCAGCAGCTTACGTGCGGTCTCCTACGACAATGAGCAGTTCTTC
CDR3 protein: CASSLRAVSYDNEQFF

V gene: TRBV5-4
J gene: TRBJ1-4
clone size: -
D gene: -
CDR3 DNA: TGTGCCAGCAGCTTGGGAGGGATTAATGAAAAACTGTTTTTT
CDR3 protein: CASSLGGINEKLFF

V gene: TRBV10-1
J gene: TRBJ1-4
clone size: -
D gene: TRBD1
CDR3 DNA: TGCGCCAGCAGCCCGGGACAGGATGAAAAACTGTTTTTT
CDR3 protein: CASSPGQDEKLFF

V gene: TRBV5-4
J gene: TRBJ2-1
clone size: -
D gene: -
CDR3 DNA: TGTGCCAGCAGCACCCAAGACAACTCCTACAATGAGCAGTTCTTC
CDR3 protein: CASSTQDNSYNEQFF

V gene: TRBV28
J gene: TRBJ1-2
clone size: -
D gene: TRBD1
CDR3 DNA: TGTGCCAGCAGCTCCACAGGGGCGAGATCCTATGGCTACACCTTC
CDR3 protein: CASSSTGARSYGYTF

V gene: TRBV25-1
J gene: TRBJ1-2
clone size: -
D gene: TRBD1
CDR3 DNA: TGTGCCAGCAGTGACCCTCGACAGGGGGCAAATCCGTGGGGAGGCTACACCTTC
CDR3 protein: CASSDPRQGANPWGGYTF

V gene: TRBV19
J gene: TRBJ2-6
clone size: few
D gene: -
CDR3 DNA: TGTGCCAGTAGTATGGACAGCCTCTCTGGGGCCAACGTCCTGACTTTC
CDR3 protein: CASSMDSLSGANVLTF

V gene: TRBV5-6
J gene: TRBJ2-7
clone size: -
D gene: -
CDR3 DNA: TGTGCCAGCAGCGGCCCCTCGCTTGGGCAGTACTTC
CDR3 protein: CASSGPSLGQYF